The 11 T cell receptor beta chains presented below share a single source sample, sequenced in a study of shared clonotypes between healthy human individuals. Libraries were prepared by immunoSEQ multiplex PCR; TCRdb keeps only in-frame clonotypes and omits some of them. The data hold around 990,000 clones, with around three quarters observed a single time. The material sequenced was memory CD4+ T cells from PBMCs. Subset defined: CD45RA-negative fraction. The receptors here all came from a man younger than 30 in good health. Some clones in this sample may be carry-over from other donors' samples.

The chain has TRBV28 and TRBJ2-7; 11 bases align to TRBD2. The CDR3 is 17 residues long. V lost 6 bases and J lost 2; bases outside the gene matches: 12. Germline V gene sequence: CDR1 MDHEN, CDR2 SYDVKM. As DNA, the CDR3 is TGTGCCAGCAGGGGGACTAGCGGATTCCCGCTGACCTACGAGCAGTACTTC. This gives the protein CASRGTSGFPLTYEQYF.

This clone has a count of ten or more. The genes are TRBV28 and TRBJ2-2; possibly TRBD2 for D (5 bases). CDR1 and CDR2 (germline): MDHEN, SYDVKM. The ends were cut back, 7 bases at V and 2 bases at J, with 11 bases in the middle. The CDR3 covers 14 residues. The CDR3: CASTGTTNTGELFF. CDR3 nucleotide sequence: TGTGCCAGCACGGGAACAACTAACACCGGGGAGCTGTTTTTT. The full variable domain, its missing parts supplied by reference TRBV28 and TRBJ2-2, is DVKVTQSSRYLVKRTGEKVFLECVQDMDHENMFWYRQDPGLGLRLIYFSYDVKMKEKGDIPEGYSVSREKKERFSLILESASTNQTSMYLCASTGTTNTGELFFGEGSRLTVL.

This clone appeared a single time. DNA of the CDR3: TGTGCCAGCTCCGACAGCACCGGGGAGCTGTTTTTT. Amino acid sequence: CASSDSTGELFF. V is TRBV6-1 and J is TRBJ2-2; D may be TRBD1 (5 bases). CDR1 is MNHNS, CDR2 SASEGT, per germline. Trimming removed 8 bases from V and 4 bases from J, with 8 bases in between. This CDR3 region has 12 residues.

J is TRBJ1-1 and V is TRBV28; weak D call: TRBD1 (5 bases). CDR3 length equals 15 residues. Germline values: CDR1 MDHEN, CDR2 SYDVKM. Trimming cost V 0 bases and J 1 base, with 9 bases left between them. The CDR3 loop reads CASSLWGGQNTEAFF. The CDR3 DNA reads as TGTGCCAGCAGTTTATGGGGAGGACAGAACACTGAAGCTTTCTTT.

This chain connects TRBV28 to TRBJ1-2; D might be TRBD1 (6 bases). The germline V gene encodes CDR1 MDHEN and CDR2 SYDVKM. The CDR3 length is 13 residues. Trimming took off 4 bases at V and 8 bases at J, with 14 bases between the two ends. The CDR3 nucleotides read TGTGCCAGCAGTTCCCACAGGGAAGGCGGCTACACCTTC. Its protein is CASSSHREGGYTF.

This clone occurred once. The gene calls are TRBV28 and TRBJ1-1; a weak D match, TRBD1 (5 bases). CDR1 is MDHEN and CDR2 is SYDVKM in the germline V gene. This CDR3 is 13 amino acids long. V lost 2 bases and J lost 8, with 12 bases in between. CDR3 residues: CASSLGSWGEAFF. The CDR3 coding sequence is TGTGCCAGCAGTTTAGGTTCTTGGGGGGAAGCTTTCTTT. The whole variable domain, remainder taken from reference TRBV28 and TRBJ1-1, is DVKVTQSSRYLVKRTGEKVFLECVQDMDHENMFWYRQDPGLGLRLIYFSYDVKMKEKGDIPEGYSVSREKKERFSLILESASTNQTSMYLCASSLGSWGEAFFGQGTRLTVV.

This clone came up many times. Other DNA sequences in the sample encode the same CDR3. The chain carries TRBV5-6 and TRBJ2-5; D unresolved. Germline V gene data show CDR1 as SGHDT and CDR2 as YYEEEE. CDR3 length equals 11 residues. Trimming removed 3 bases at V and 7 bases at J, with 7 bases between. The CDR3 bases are TGTGCCAGCAGCTCCTTGGGGACCCAGTACTTC. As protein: CASSSLGTQYF.

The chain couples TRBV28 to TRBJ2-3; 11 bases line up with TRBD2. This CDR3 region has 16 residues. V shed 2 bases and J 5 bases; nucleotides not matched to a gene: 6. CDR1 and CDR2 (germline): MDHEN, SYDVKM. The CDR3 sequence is CASSLLPSGRRDTQYF. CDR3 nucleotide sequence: TGTGCCAGCAGTTTACTCCCTAGCGGGAGGAGAGATACGCAGTATTTT.

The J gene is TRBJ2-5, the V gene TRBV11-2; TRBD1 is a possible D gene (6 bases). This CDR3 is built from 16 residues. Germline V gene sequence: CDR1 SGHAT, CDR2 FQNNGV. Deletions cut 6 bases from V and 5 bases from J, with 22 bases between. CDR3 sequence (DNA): TGTGCCAGCAGGCGGCCGGCGGCAGGGGCCGGGGAGACCCAGTACTTC. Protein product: CASRRPAAGAGETQYF.

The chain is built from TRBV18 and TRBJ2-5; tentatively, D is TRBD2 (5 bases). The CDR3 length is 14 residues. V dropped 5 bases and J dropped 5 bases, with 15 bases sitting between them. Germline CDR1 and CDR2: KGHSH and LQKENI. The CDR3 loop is CASSSSGNRETQYF. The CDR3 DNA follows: TGTGCCAGCTCATCTTCCGGGAATAGGGAGACCCAGTACTTC.

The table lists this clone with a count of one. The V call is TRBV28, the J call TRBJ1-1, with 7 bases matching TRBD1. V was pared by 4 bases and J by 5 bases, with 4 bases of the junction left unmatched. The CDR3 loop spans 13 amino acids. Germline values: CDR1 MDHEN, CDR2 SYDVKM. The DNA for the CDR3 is TGTGCCAGCAGTTCGACAGGGCGGACTGAAGCTTTCTTT. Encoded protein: CASSSTGRTEAFF. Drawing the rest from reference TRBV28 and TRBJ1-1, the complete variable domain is DVKVTQSSRYLVKRTGEKVFLECVQDMDHENMFWYRQDPGLGLRLIYFSYDVKMKEKGDIPEGYSVSREKKERFSLILESASTNQTSMYLCASSSTGRTEAFFGQGTRLTVV.